This TCR beta chain is drawn from a study of blood T cells in healthy people across ages. Looking at the study overall: In model experiments, template switching was able to capture about one barcoded beta molecule for every two T cells that were present.

Concerning this clonotype itself: Its specificity is unknown.

The CDR3 consists of 15 residues. With 0 bases removed from V and 0 bases from J, the gap between germline ends came to 9 bases. Germline V lookup: CDR1 LGHNA, CDR2 YNFKEQ. Regarding the study as a whole: Possibly, changes in expanded clonotypes were confounded because donor CMV status was unknown.

A second PCR of 7 to 11 cycles used a sample-barcoded 5' primer and a J-beta primer mix. TCRdb reanalysed the 5' RACE reads using MiXCR and keeps one entry per CDR3 protein. This repertoire shows about 570,000 distinct CDR3 sequences, about 26% found once; its top ten account for roughly 3.5%. This sample was shared with a second study, whose subject was T cells of mothers and their children. That work adds: It was found that thymic selection shapes TCR recombination output similarly in related and unrelated pairs. A slight, non-significant increase in overlap was found for related mother-child pairs relative to unrelated pairs.

The rearrangement links TRBV4-2 to TRBJ2-7, with unresolved D. Sequencing was carried out using blood. The origin of this receptor is a boy younger than 10 in good health. CDR3 sequence: CASSQDSTSSYEQYF. The DNA for the CDR3 is TGTGCCAGCAGCCAAGATTCGACGAGCTCCTACGAGCAGTACTTC.